These T cell receptor beta chains were read from a single sample in a study of beta chain features in type 1 diabetes. Libraries were prepared by immunoSEQ multiplex PCR; TCRdb keeps only in-frame clonotypes and omits some of them. The table shows 850,000 to 900,000 clones, with around a sixth occurring only once. Input material: naive CD4+ T cells from blood. These receptors came from a young woman in good health. Each CDR3 is given without its conserved first and last residue. Clone size appears in some rows only: once, few, many, or a class for an expanded clone.

clone_size: few
j_call: TRBJ1-2
v_call: TRBV10-3
cdr3_aa: AINSGAGGPNYGYT

clone_size: -
j_call: TRBJ2-2
v_call: TRBV7-8
cdr3_aa: ASSLMGGASGELF

clone_size: -
j_call: TRBJ2-1
v_call: TRBV6-6
cdr3_aa: ASSEAGVYNEQF

clone_size: -
j_call: TRBJ2-4
v_call: TRBV5-1
cdr3_aa: ASSPTTGTKNIQY

clone_size: few
j_call: TRBJ1-4
v_call: TRBV6-6
cdr3_aa: ASSNNNPNEKLF

clone_size: -
j_call: TRBJ1-3
v_call: TRBV27
cdr3_aa: ASSFTSGNTIY

clone_size: -
j_call: TRBJ2-1
v_call: TRBV29-1
cdr3_aa: SAILDEQF

clone_size: few
j_call: TRBJ2-1
v_call: TRBV27
cdr3_aa: ASSLWASGRQNNEQF

clone_size: -
j_call: TRBJ2-4
v_call: TRBV7-2
cdr3_aa: ASSFRDSRGNIQY

clone_size: few
j_call: TRBJ2-7
v_call: TRBV13
cdr3_aa: ASSLGDEQY

clone_size: few
j_call: TRBJ2-2
v_call: TRBV6-1
cdr3_aa: ASIWGGMNTGELF

clone_size: few
j_call: TRBJ2-3
v_call: TRBV28
cdr3_aa: ASSLGPVTQY

clone_size: few
j_call: TRBJ2-1
v_call: TRBV7-3
cdr3_aa: ASSLNRVGLSEQF

clone_size: few
j_call: TRBJ2-7
v_call: TRBV11-3
cdr3_aa: ASSFDGTSGSYEQY

clone_size: -
j_call: TRBJ1-4
v_call: TRBV7-9
cdr3_aa: ASSFGHRVDEKLF

clone_size: -
j_call: TRBJ2-2
v_call: TRBV7-2
cdr3_aa: ASRPRDRNTGELF